These 22 T cell receptor beta chains were all obtained from the same sample, sequenced in a study of beta chain features in type 1 diabetes. Overall study results and limits: All four CD4+ subsets of Type 1 diabetes patients contained TCRB CDR3s that were moderately but significantly shorter.

TCRB transcripts that were expressed got sequenced, as all of the isolated RNA had been reverse transcribed. Profiled with immunoSEQ multiplex PCR; TCRdb holds only in-frame clones, not every one. The profile shows a few hundred thousand clones, 15% to 20% of them singletons. Their antigens remain unidentified. The sequenced material came from naive CD4+ T cells from blood. The source of these receptors is a man younger than 45 with type 1 diabetes.

This clone has more than one count but fewer than ten. This chain uses TRBV9 with TRBJ2-6; D call uncertain. Trimming pared 5 bases from V and 0 bases from J, leaving 6 bases between. The CDR3 runs to 14 residues. Germline V CDR1 and CDR2: SGDLS, YYNGEE. CDR3 in DNA: TGTGCCAGCAGGGCGAACTCTGGGGCCAACGTCCTGACTTTC. Translated: CASRANSGANVLTF.

This chain links TRBV5-1 with TRBJ2-5; 10 bases map to TRBD2. The germline gives CDR1 SGHRS, CDR2 YFSETQ. V dropped 7 bases and J dropped 3; count of bases not matched to a gene: 3. The CDR3 loop spans 13 amino acids. In DNA, the CDR3 is TGCGCCAGCCAGCTAGCGGGGGAAGAGACCCAGTACTTC. Translated, it gives CASQLAGEETQYF. The variable domain in full, with the rest retrieved from reference TRBV5-1 and TRBJ2-5, is KAGVTQTPRYLIKTRGQQVTLSCSPISGHRSVSWYQQTPGQGLQFLFEYFSETQRNKGNFPGRFSGRQFSNSRSEMNVSTLELGDSALYLCASQLAGEETQYFGPGTRLLVL.

In its sample, this clone was seen a few times. The CDR3 DNA sequence: TGTGCCAGCAGCTTAGAGGGAGATCAGCCCCAGCATTTT. Residues: CASSLEGDQPQHF. The rearrangement uses TRBV7-2 and TRBJ1-5, with D unclear. The CDR3 consists of 13 residues. Germline CDR1 and CDR2: SGHTA and FQGNSA. With 1 base removed from V and 5 bases from J, the gap between germline ends came to 6 bases.

The chain is built from TRBV7-2 and TRBJ2-4; D possibly corresponds to TRBD2 (5 bases). Germline V gene lookup returns CDR1 SGHTA and CDR2 FQGNSA. This CDR3 has 17 amino acids. V lost 5 bases and J 0 bases, leaving 17 bases between the germline ends. Here the CDR3 reads CASSPIRENLAKNIQYF. CDR3 DNA: TGTGCCAGCAGCCCTATTAGGGAGAACCTAGCCAAAAACATTCAGTACTTC. The full variable domain, its missing parts supplied by reference TRBV7-2 and TRBJ2-4, is GAGVSQSPSNKVTEKGKDVELRCDPISGHTALYWYRQSLGQGLEFLIYFQGNSAPDKSGLPSDRFSAERTGGSVSTLTIQRTQQEDSAVYLCASSPIRENLAKNIQYFGAGTRLSVL.

This clone was detected only a few times. The chain employs TRBV7-2 and TRBJ1-5; no reliable D call. CDR1 is SGHTA and CDR2 is FQGNSA in the germline V gene. CDR3 length: 13 residues. Trimming removed 5 bases at V and 6 bases at J, with 11 bases between. The CDR3, as DNA: TGTGCCAGCAGCGGTTCAAGAGTTCAGCCCCAGCATTTT. Translating gives CASSGSRVQPQHF. The whole variable domain, filled in from reference TRBV7-2 and TRBJ1-5, reads GAGVSQSPSNKVTEKGKDVELRCDPISGHTALYWYRQSLGQGLEFLIYFQGNSAPDKSGLPSDRFSAERTGGSVSTLTIQRTQQEDSAVYLCASSGSRVQPQHFGDGTRLSIL.

This clone has more than one count but fewer than ten. This chain connects TRBV30 to TRBJ1-4; 9 bases are shared with TRBD1. V lost 3 bases and J lost 7; bases outside the gene matches: 6. The germline CDR1 and CDR2 sequences are GTSNPN and SVGIG (reference sequence). This CDR3 region has 14 residues. CDR3 region: CAWRSTGGGEKLFF. CDR3 sequence (DNA): TGTGCCTGGAGATCCACAGGGGGCGGTGAAAAACTGTTTTTT.

A few counts support this clone. The chain is built from TRBV9 and TRBJ2-3; 12 nucleotides align to TRBD2. This CDR3 comprises 19 residues. Germline-derived CDR1 and CDR2 are SGDLS and YYNGEE. J gave up 3 bases and V 0 bases, and 11 bases lay outside the gene matches. CDR3 protein: CASSVGLAGVSSWTDTQYF. CDR3 coding DNA: TGTGCCAGCAGCGTAGGACTAGCGGGAGTTTCGTCTTGGACAGATACGCAGTATTTT.

The chain employs TRBV7-9 and TRBJ2-4; 11 bases map to TRBD2. This CDR3 has 16 residues. Germline lookup yields CDR1 SEHNR and CDR2 FQNEAQ (reference sequence). The V gene end was trimmed by 5 bases and the J gene end by 5 bases; junction bases not matched to a gene: 8. CDR3 in amino acids: CASSPLAGGPENIQYF. DNA of the CDR3: TGTGCCAGCAGCCCGTTAGCGGGAGGGCCGGAAAACATTCAGTACTTC.

This chain uses TRBV7-8 with TRBJ2-5, with D hard to call. Germline V gene lookup returns CDR1 SGHVS and CDR2 FQNEAQ. Trimming left V 0 bases short and J 4 bases short, with 6 bases between. The CDR3 totals 13 residues. DNA of the CDR3: TGTGCCAGCAGCTTAGCAGGGCTAGAGACCCAGTACTTC. Encoded protein: CASSLAGLETQYF.

This clone was observed a handful of times. V is TRBV19 and J is TRBJ1-5, with D possibly TRBD1 on 5 matching bases. Germline CDR1 and CDR2: LNHDA and SQIVND (reference sequence). Trimming took off 7 bases at V and 6 bases at J, with 16 bases between the two ends. The CDR3 is 14 residues long. The CDR3 spells CASIGQGYSQPQHF. CDR3 nucleotides: TGTGCCAGTATAGGTCAGGGATATAGTCAGCCCCAGCATTTT. The entire variable domain, with the rest obtained from reference TRBV19 and TRBJ1-5, is as follows: DGGITQSPKYLFRKEGQNVTLSCEQNLNHDAMYWYRQDPGQGLRLIYYSQIVNDFQKGDIAEGYSVSREKKESFPLTVTSAQKNPTAFYLCASIGQGYSQPQHFGDGTRLSIL.

The chain recombines TRBV30 with TRBJ2-6; D ambiguous. V was clipped by 8 bases and J by 1 base, with 12 bases between them. CDR1 GTSNPN and CDR2 SVGIG come from the germline V gene (reference sequence). This CDR3 contains 14 residues. The CDR3, as DNA: TGTGCCAGTCCAACACCGTCTGGGGCCAACGTCCTGACTTTC. The encoded protein is CASPTPSGANVLTF.

This clone has just a few counts. This chain joins TRBV29-1 and TRBJ2-5, with unresolved D. V gave up 3 bases and J gave up 2 bases, with 7 bases separating them. This CDR3 is built from 12 residues. CDR1 is SQVTM, CDR2 ANQGSEA, per germline. The CDR3 loop is CSVDGLQETQYF. In DNA, the CDR3 is TGCAGCGTTGACGGTTTACAAGAGACCCAGTACTTC. Together with reference TRBV29-1 and TRBJ2-5, the CDR3 gives the full variable domain: SAVISQKPSRDICQRGTSLTIQCQVDSQVTMMFWYRQQPGQSLTLIATANQGSEATYESGFVIDKFPISRPNLTFSTLTVSNMSPEDSSIYLCSVDGLQETQYFGPGTRLLVL.

This clone was seen a few times. The chain carries TRBV25-1 and TRBJ1-4; 7 bases are a match to TRBD1. V lost 5 bases and J lost 6; bases outside the gene matches: 6. Looked up from germline, CDR1 is MGHDK and CDR2 is SYGVNS. This CDR3 comprises 14 residues. In DNA form, the CDR3 reads TGTGCCAGCAGTCAACAGGGGTTACATGAAAAACTGTTTTTT. Translating gives CASSQQGLHEKLFF. Variable domain in full (rest from reference TRBV25-1 and TRBJ1-4): EADIYQTPRYLVIGTGKKITLECSQTMGHDKMYWYQQDPGMELHLIHYSYGVNSTEKGDLSSESTVSRIRTEHFPLTLESARPSHTSQYLCASSQQGLHEKLFFGSGTQLSVL.

This clone was counted between two and nine times. This chain connects TRBV7-3 to TRBJ2-3; 11 positions agree with TRBD2. V was pared by 0 bases and J by 6 bases, with 5 bases of the junction left unmatched. This CDR3 spans 16 amino acids. Germline CDR1 reads SGHTA; CDR2 reads FQGTGA. In DNA form, the CDR3 reads TGTGCCAGCAGCTTAACGGGGACTAGCGGCTCCGATACGCAGTATTTT. Protein sequence: CASSLTGTSGSDTQYF.

The chain is built from TRBV4-3 and TRBJ1-1; a possible D gene is TRBD1 (5 bases). CDR3 length: 16 amino acids. Trimming left V 0 bases short and J 5 bases short, with 16 bases between. Germline V gives CDR1 LGHNA, CDR2 YSLEER. This chain's CDR3 is CASSQDFRQGGTEAFF. The CDR3, as DNA: TGCGCCAGCAGCCAAGATTTTAGGCAGGGTGGGACTGAAGCTTTCTTT.

The rearrangement links TRBV19 to TRBJ1-1; 7 nucleotides match TRBD1. The CDR3 is 12 amino acids. J lost 4 bases, V lost 5 bases, and 1 base had no gene match. CDR1 is LNHDA and CDR2 is SQIVND in the germline V gene (reference sequence). CDR3: CASSAGGTEAFF. The CDR3 DNA reads as TGTGCCAGTAGTGCAGGGGGCACTGAAGCTTTCTTT.

The chain is built from TRBV5-1 and TRBJ2-3, with D possibly TRBD2 on 6 matching bases. The CDR3 is 13 amino acids. Trimming left V 3 bases short and J 6 bases short, with 11 bases between. Germline CDR1 reads SGHRS; CDR2 reads YFSETQ. CDR3 in amino acids: CASSSPGEDTQYF. The CDR3 bases are TGCGCCAGCAGCTCCCCGGGAGAGGATACGCAGTATTTT.

This clone was found a few times. J is TRBJ2-1 and V is TRBV25-1, with 8 positions matching TRBD2. Losses at the gene ends were 5 bases for V and 1 base for J; bases not matched to a gene: 7. This CDR3 is 16 amino acids long. Germline V gene sequence: CDR1 MGHDK, CDR2 SYGVNS. The CDR3 here is CASSPQLAESYNEQFF. The DNA of the CDR3 is TGTGCCAGCAGTCCCCAACTAGCGGAATCCTACAATGAGCAGTTCTTC.

This clone has more than one count but fewer than ten. The chain links TRBV4-1 to TRBJ2-1; perhaps TRBD2 as D (5 bases). Trimming pared 3 bases from V and 2 bases from J, leaving 11 bases between. Germline CDR1 MGHRA, CDR2 YSYEKL. The CDR3 has 15 residues. The CDR3 protein is CASSQGEGTYNEQFF. The CDR3 DNA is TGCGCCAGCAGCCAGGGAGAAGGCACCTACAATGAGCAGTTCTTC.

This clone was observed a few times. CDR3 region: CASSSGRSQETQYF. The CDR3 coding sequence is TGCGCCAGCAGCTCAGGACGGAGCCAAGAGACCCAGTACTTC. The chain combines TRBV5-1 with TRBJ2-5, with D hard to call. Trimming pared 3 bases from V and 1 base from J, leaving 10 bases between. CDR3 length: 14 amino acids. Germline V gene lookup returns CDR1 SGHRS and CDR2 YFSETQ.

The chain employs TRBV25-1 and TRBJ1-2, with D unresolved. Looked up from germline, CDR1 is MGHDK and CDR2 is SYGVNS. The CDR3 extends over 11 amino acids. Trimming removed 1 base at V and 4 bases at J, with 1 base between. CDR3 DNA sequence: TGTGCCAGCAGTGAATTCTATGGCTACACCTTC. Residues: CASSEFYGYTF.

This clone turned up a few times. The chain links TRBV7-9 to TRBJ2-5; 12 nucleotides agree with TRBD2. Unmatched junction bases numbered 11, after V lost 3 bases and J lost 0 bases. Per the germline V gene, CDR1 is SEHNR and CDR2 is FQNEAQ (reference sequence). This CDR3 spans 19 amino acids. The CDR3 coding sequence is TGTGCCAGCAGCTTTGGTTATCTAGCGGGAGGGTCCCACCAAGAGACCCAGTACTTC. This gives the protein CASSFGYLAGGSHQETQYF.